This T cell receptor (beta chain) derives from a study of CD8 T cells in Susac syndrome. CDR3 length: 18 amino acids. V shed 5 bases, J shed 6 bases, and the junction held 17 bases outside the gene matches. Germline V gene data show CDR1 as MNHEY and CDR2 as SMNVEV (reference sequence). TCR beta sequences were obtained from blood CD8+ and CD4+ T cells. Random hexamers primed reverse transcription of about 0.45 to 1 ug RNA. Multiplex PCR with immunoSEQ amplified the TCR beta CDR3 across 54 Vbeta and 13 Jbeta. TCRdb ran MiXCR on the immunoSEQ multiplex PCR reads and lists one entry per CDR3 protein. The data hold under 200,000 distinct CDR3 sequences, with approximately 93% observed a single time.

V is TRBV27 and J is TRBJ2-3, with TRBD1 matching over 10 bases. The sequencing sample was made of CD4+ T cells from PBMCs. The sequence was obtained from a human donor in good health. The CDR3 sequence: CASSRRQGAATSADTQYF. The DNA of the CDR3 is TGTGCCAGCAGTCGGAGACAGGGGGCCGCCACTAGCGCGGATACGCAGTATTTT.